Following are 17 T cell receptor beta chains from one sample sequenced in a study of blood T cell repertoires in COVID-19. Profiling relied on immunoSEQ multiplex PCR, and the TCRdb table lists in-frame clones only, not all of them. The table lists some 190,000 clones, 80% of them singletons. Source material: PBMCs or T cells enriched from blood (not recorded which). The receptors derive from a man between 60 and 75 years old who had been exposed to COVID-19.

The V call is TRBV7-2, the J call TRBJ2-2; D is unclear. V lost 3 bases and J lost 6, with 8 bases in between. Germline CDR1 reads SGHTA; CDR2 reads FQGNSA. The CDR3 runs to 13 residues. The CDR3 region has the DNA TGTGCCAGCAGCTTTGTAGAGTCCGGGGAGCTGTTTTTT. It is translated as CASSFVESGELFF.

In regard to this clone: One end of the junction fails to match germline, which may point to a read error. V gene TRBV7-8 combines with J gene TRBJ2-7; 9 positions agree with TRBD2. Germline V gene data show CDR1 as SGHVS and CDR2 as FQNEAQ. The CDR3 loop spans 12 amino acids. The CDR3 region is CASSLEPGLAVF. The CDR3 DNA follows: TGTGCCAGCAGCTTAGAGCCGGGACTAGCAGTCTTC.

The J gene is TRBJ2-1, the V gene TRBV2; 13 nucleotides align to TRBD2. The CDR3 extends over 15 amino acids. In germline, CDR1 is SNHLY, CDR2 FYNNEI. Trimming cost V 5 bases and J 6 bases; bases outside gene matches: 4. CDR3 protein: CASSPLAGGRNEQFF. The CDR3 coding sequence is TGTGCCAGCAGTCCACTAGCGGGAGGGCGCAATGAGCAGTTCTTC.

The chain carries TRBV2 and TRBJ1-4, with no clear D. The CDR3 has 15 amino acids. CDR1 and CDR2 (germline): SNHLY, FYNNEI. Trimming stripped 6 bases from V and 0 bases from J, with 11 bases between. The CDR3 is CASSPIQSTNEKLFF. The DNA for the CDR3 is TGTGCCAGCAGCCCAATACAGTCAACTAATGAAAAACTGTTTTTT. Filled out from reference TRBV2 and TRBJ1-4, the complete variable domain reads EPEVTQTPSHQVTQMGQEVILRCVPISNHLYFYWYRQILGQKVEFLVSFYNNEISEKSEIFDDQFSVERPDGSNFTLKIRSTKLEDSAMYFCASSPIQSTNEKLFFGSGTQLSVL.

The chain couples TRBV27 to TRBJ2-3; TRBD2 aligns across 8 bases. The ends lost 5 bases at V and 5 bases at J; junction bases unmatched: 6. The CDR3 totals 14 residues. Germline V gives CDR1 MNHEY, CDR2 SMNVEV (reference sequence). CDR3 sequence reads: CASSPGLGVDTQYF. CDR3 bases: TGTGCCAGCAGTCCGGGACTAGGGGTAGATACGCAGTATTTT.

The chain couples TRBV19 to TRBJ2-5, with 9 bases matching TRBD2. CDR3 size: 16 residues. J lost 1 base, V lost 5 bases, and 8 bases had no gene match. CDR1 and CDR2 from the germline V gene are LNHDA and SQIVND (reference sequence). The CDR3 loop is CASSPMGGRVQETQYF. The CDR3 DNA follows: TGTGCCAGTAGTCCTATGGGCGGGAGGGTCCAAGAGACCCAGTACTTC.

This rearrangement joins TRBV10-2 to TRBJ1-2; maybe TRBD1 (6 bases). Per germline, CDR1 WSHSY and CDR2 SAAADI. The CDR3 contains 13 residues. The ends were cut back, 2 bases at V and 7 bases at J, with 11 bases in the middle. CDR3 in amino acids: CASSETGSAGYTF. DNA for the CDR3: TGCGCCAGCAGTGAGACAGGGTCCGCTGGCTACACCTTC.

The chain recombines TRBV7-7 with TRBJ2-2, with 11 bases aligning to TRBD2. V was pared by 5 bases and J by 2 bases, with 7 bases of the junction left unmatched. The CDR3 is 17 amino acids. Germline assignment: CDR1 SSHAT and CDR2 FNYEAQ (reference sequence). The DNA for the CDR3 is TGTGCCAGCAGCCCGGGACTAGCGGATATCAACACCGGGGAGCTGTTTTTT. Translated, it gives CASSPGLADINTGELFF.

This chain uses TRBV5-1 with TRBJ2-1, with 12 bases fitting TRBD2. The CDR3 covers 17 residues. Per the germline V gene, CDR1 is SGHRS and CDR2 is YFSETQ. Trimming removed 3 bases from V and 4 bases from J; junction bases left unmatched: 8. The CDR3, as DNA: TGCGCCAGCAGCTCCGCCGCGGGGACTAGCGGGTACAATGAGCAGTTCTTC. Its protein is CASSSAAGTSGYNEQFF.

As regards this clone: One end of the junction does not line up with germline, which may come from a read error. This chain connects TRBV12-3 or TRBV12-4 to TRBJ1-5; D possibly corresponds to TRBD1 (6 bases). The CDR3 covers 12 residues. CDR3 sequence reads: CACRGEDQPQHF. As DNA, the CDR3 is TGTGCCTGCAGGGGAGAGGATCAGCCCCAGCATTTT.

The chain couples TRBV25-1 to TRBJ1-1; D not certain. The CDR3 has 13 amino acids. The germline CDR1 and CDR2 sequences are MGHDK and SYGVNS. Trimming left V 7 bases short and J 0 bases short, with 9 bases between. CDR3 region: CASKSQLNTEAFF. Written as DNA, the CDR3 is TGTGCCAGCAAATCACAGCTGAACACTGAAGCTTTCTTT. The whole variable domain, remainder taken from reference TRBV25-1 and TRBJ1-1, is EADIYQTPRYLVIGTGKKITLECSQTMGHDKMYWYQQDPGMELHLIHYSYGVNSTEKGDLSSESTVSRIRTEHFPLTLESARPSHTSQYLCASKSQLNTEAFFGQGTRLTVV.

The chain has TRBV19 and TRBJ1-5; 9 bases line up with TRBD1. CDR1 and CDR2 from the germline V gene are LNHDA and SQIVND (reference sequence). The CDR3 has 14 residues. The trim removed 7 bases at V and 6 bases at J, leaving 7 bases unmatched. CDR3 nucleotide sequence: TGTGCCAGTACTACTACAGGGGGCGGTCAGCCCCAGCATTTT. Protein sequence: CASTTTGGGQPQHF.

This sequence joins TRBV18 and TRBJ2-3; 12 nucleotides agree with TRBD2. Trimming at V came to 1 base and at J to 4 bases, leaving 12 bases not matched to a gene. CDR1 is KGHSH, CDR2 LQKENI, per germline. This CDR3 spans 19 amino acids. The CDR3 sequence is CASSPLGLAGGPGPDTQYF. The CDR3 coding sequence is TGTGCCAGCTCACCACTCGGCCTAGCGGGAGGGCCGGGCCCAGATACGCAGTATTTT.

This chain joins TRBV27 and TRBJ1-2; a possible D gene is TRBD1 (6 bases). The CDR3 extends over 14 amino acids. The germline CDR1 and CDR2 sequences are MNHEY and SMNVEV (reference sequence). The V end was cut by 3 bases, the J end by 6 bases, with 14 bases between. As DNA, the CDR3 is TGTGCCAGCAGTTTTATTAGGGGGATGAATGGCTACACCTTC. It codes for CASSFIRGMNGYTF.

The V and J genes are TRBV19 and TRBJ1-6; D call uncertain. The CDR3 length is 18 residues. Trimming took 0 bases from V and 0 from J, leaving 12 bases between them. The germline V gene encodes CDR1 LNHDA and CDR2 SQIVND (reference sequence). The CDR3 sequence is CASSIESVASSYNSPLHF. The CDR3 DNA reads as TGTGCCAGTAGTATAGAGTCGGTGGCTAGCTCCTATAATTCACCCCTCCACTTT.

This chain's CDR3 is CASSLRGTSGSRETQYF. The DNA of the CDR3 is TGTGCCAGCAGCCTCCGTGGGACTAGCGGGAGCAGGGAGACCCAGTACTTC. V and J are TRBV7-2 and TRBJ2-5; 14 bases fit TRBD2. The V segment lost 5 bases and the J segment 5 bases; nucleotides outside the gene matches: 10. Germline loops: CDR1 SGHTA, CDR2 FQGNSA. CDR3 length: 17 amino acids.

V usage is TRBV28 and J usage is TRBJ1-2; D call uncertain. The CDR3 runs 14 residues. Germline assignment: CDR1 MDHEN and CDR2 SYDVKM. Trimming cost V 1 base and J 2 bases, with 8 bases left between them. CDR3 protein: CASSLSGINYGYTF. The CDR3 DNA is TGTGCCAGCAGTTTATCGGGGATAAACTATGGCTACACCTTC.